The 24 T cell receptor beta chains in this list originate from one sample, sequenced in a study of OX40 agonist ivuxolimab in advanced cancers. The repertoire was sequenced with immunoSEQ multiplex PCR; TCRdb's copy has only in-frame clones and lacks some. The table has about 36,000 clones, more than 75% seen once. The specimen comprised CD4+ or CD8+ T cells sorted from blood, sampled in a trial of the OX40 agonist ivuxolimab. These receptors were taken from an adult with an advanced solid tumor such as melanoma, head and neck, liver or kidney cancer.

With regard to this clone: One junction end disagrees with the germline gene, perhaps due to a read error. The rearrangement uses TRBV30 and TRBJ2-3; TRBD1 aligns across 7 bases. CDR1 is GTSNPN and CDR2 is SVGIG in the germline V gene (reference sequence). The CDR3 loop spans 11 amino acids. The CDR3 is CAWSSGGSLNF. CDR3 nucleotide sequence: TGTGCCTGGAGCTCAGGGGGAAGTCTGAATTTT.

V usage is TRBV6-5 and J usage is TRBJ2-7; TRBD1 matches at 8 bases. Germline CDR1 and CDR2: MNHEY and SVGAGI. With 5 bases clipped from V and 3 bases from J, the junction kept 9 bases outside the gene matches. This CDR3 is built from 15 residues. The CDR3 nucleotides are TGTGCCAGCAGTGGAAGACGGGACAGGCTCTACGAGCAGTACTTC. It specifies CASSGRRDRLYEQYF.

In its sample, this clone was seen once. The CDR3 DNA follows: TGTGCCAGCAGCGTAGGGGGGACGGGGACAGGGTATGGTGGCTACACCTTC. This translates into CASSVGGTGTGYGGYTF. The J gene is TRBJ1-2, the V gene TRBV9; 9 bases align to TRBD1. The CDR3 runs 17 residues. The V and J ends lost 0 bases and 7 bases, in that order; junction bases with no gene match: 13. Germline-derived CDR1 and CDR2 are SGDLS and YYNGEE.

This rearrangement joins TRBV30 to TRBJ1-5, with D possibly TRBD1 on 5 matching bases. The CDR3 totals 13 residues. Trimming left V 1 base short and J 7 bases short, with 11 bases between. The germline V gene encodes CDR1 GTSNPN and CDR2 SVGIG (reference sequence). The CDR3 reads CAWSGGAVQPQHF. CDR3 nucleotide sequence: TGTGCCTGGAGTGGAGGGGCTGTACAGCCCCAGCATTTT.

The V and J genes are TRBV10-3 and TRBJ2-7; 9 nucleotides align to TRBD1. J was trimmed by 4 bases and V by 6 bases; bases with no gene match: 10. Germline V lookup: CDR1 ENHRY, CDR2 SYGVKD. This CDR3 has 15 amino acids. CDR3 coding DNA: TGTGCCATCAGAGACCGACGACAGGGGGTTTACGAGCAGTACTTC. Amino acid sequence: CAIRDRRQGVYEQYF.

A few counts support this clone. J is TRBJ1-2 and V is TRBV18; a weak D match, TRBD1 (6 bases). The CDR3 totals 14 residues. Germline V gene data show CDR1 as KGHSH and CDR2 as LQKENI. V was trimmed by 3 bases and J by 4 bases, leaving 12 bases between them. This chain's CDR3 is CASSPEGGTYGYTF. The CDR3 coding sequence is TGTGCCAGCTCACCTGAAGGGGGGACCTATGGCTACACCTTC.

The chain is built from TRBV6-6 and TRBJ2-3; 10 nucleotides match TRBD2. The germline V gene has CDR1 MNHNY and CDR2 SVGAGI (reference sequence). The CDR3 runs 15 residues. V trimming: 6 bases; J trimming: 1 base; junction bases outside the gene matches: 4. CDR3 nucleotides: TGTGCCAGCAGAGCAACTAGCGGGGGCACAGATACGCAGTATTTT. Translated: CASRATSGGTDTQYF.

J is TRBJ2-3 and V is TRBV9; the D call may be TRBD1 or TRBD2 (5 bases each). Germline V gives CDR1 SGDLS, CDR2 YYNGEE. Trimming took off 1 base at V and 4 bases at J, with 13 bases between the two ends. The CDR3 runs 15 residues. The CDR3 sequence: CASSVPVGGPDTQYF. The CDR3 DNA follows: TGTGCCAGCAGCGTACCCGTTGGGGGTCCAGATACGCAGTATTTT.

The chain is built from TRBV9 and TRBJ1-2, with 11 bases lining up with TRBD1. CDR3 size: 18 residues. V lost 0 bases and J lost 2; bases outside the gene matches: 9. Germline CDR1 SGDLS, CDR2 YYNGEE. CDR3 nucleotides: TGTGCCAGCAGCGTAGAGTTGGACAGGGGGCTACTAAACTATGGCTACACCTTC. Protein product: CASSVELDRGLLNYGYTF.

V and J are TRBV6-6 and TRBJ1-5; no firm D call. The CDR3 runs 13 residues. V lost 8 bases, J lost 4 bases, and 12 bases lay in between. Germline lookup yields CDR1 MNHNY and CDR2 SVGAGI (reference sequence). The CDR3 DNA sequence: TGTGCCAGCGAATTAGGGAGTAATCAGCCCCAGCATTTT. Translation gives CASELGSNQPQHF.

This chain connects TRBV6-6 to TRBJ1-1; 9 nucleotides line up with TRBD1. J was trimmed by 6 bases and V by 5 bases; bases with no gene match: 7. Germline values: CDR1 MNHNY, CDR2 SVGAGI (reference sequence). This CDR3 spans 14 amino acids. The CDR3 DNA reads as TGTGCCAGCAGTGATCCCGGGACAGGGTCTGAAGCTTTCTTT. This gives the protein CASSDPGTGSEAFF.

This chain joins TRBV9 and TRBJ2-1; 10 bases are shared with TRBD1. CDR1 and CDR2 from the germline V gene are SGDLS and YYNGEE. The trim removed 2 bases at V and 4 bases at J, leaving 9 bases unmatched. The CDR3 loop spans 17 amino acids. Here the CDR3 DNA reads TGTGCCAGCAGCGTCAATATTGGACAGGGGGGGTACAATGAGCAGTTCTTC. It codes for CASSVNIGQGGYNEQFF.

This clone was seen only a few times. The chain couples TRBV10-3 to TRBJ1-2, with a weak D call TRBD1 (6 bases). The CDR3 covers 15 residues. Trimming shortened V by 3 bases and J by 8 bases, and 19 bases separated the two germline ends. Germline CDR1 is ENHRY and CDR2 is SYGVKD. CDR3 sequence: CAISDRPAGVLGYTF. The CDR3 bases are TGTGCCATCAGTGACCGGCCGGCAGGGGTGTTAGGCTACACCTTC.

The rearrangement links TRBV6-6 to TRBJ1-5; a possible D gene is TRBD1 (5 bases). This CDR3 has 15 residues. V was clipped by 4 bases and J by 4 bases, with 14 bases between them. The germline CDR1 and CDR2 sequences are MNHNY and SVGAGI (reference sequence). In DNA form, the CDR3 reads TGTGCCAGCAGTTCTGGGACCGATGGTAATCAGCCCCAGCATTTT. It encodes CASSSGTDGNQPQHF.

This clone has just a few counts. The J gene is TRBJ2-7, the V gene TRBV25-1; the D is unclear. The length of the CDR3 is 12 residues. Germline CDR1 is MGHDK and CDR2 is SYGVNS. Deletions cut 1 base from V and 3 bases from J, with 4 bases between. The CDR3 DNA is TGTGCCAGCAGTGAATCCCACTACGAGCAGTACTTC. Translating gives CASSESHYEQYF.

Within the sample, this clone is medium-sized (0.01 to 0.1%). The chain links TRBV29-1 to TRBJ2-1, with unresolved D. The CDR3 contains 13 residues. Trimming left V 4 bases short and J 9 bases short, with 16 bases between. Germline V gene lookup returns CDR1 SQVTM and CDR2 ANQGSEA. For the CDR3, the DNA is TGCAGCGTTGGTTCTGGGGAAGATAGTGAGCAGTTCTTC. Translating gives CSVGSGEDSEQFF.

The gene calls are TRBV13 and TRBJ2-1; TRBD2 aligns across 7 bases. J was trimmed by 0 bases and V by 6 bases; bases with no gene match: 8. The length of the CDR3 is 16 residues. CDR1 is PRHDT, CDR2 FYEKMQ, per germline (reference sequence). CDR3 DNA: TGTGCCAGCAGAGCGAGCGGGACCGGCTCCTACAATGAGCAGTTCTTC. This sequence encodes CASRASGTGSYNEQFF.

The rearrangement joins TRBV25-1 to TRBJ1-2, with unresolved D. The CDR3 has 14 amino acids. Deletions cut 3 bases from V and 3 bases from J, with 11 bases between. CDR1 and CDR2 (germline): MGHDK, SYGVNS. In nucleotides, the CDR3 is TGTGCCAGCAGTGATGGCCTAAGGGACTATGGCTACACCTTC. Translation gives CASSDGLRDYGYTF.

The chain combines TRBV30 with TRBJ2-5, with D possibly called TRBD1 or TRBD2 (5 bases each). Trimming took off 0 bases at V and 6 bases at J, with 8 bases between the two ends. Germline-derived CDR1 and CDR2 are GTSNPN and SVGIG (reference sequence). The length of the CDR3 is 12 residues. The CDR3 sequence: CAWSVGVQTQYF. The CDR3 coding sequence is TGTGCCTGGAGTGTGGGGGTGCAGACCCAGTACTTC.

This chain joins TRBV11-2 and TRBJ2-5; the D gene is possibly TRBD1 (5 bases). V dropped 5 bases and J dropped 8 bases, with 15 bases sitting between them. The germline V gene encodes CDR1 SGHAT and CDR2 FQNNGV. This CDR3 is 13 amino acids long. Written as DNA, the CDR3 is TGTGCCAGCAGCCCCGACAGTACTTACACCCAGTACTTC. It specifies CASSPDSTYTQYF. The complete variable domain, with remaining parts taken from reference TRBV11-2 and TRBJ2-5, reads EAGVAQSPRYKIIEKRQSVAFWCNPISGHATLYWYQQILGQGPKLLIQFQNNGVVDDSQLPKDRFSAERLKGVDSTLKIQPAKLEDSAVYLCASSPDSTYTQYFGPGTRLLVL.

This clone was seen a handful of times. The V and J genes are TRBV5-5 and TRBJ1-6, with D possibly TRBD1 on 5 matching bases. The CDR3 spans 15 residues. V lost 0 bases and J 3 bases, leaving 7 bases between the germline ends. Germline CDR1 and CDR2: SGHKS and YYEKEE (reference sequence). CDR3 residues: CASSLEGDYNSPLHF. The CDR3, as DNA: TGTGCCAGCAGCTTGGAAGGGGACTATAATTCACCCCTCCACTTT.

This chain connects TRBV6-6 to TRBJ1-1, with D maybe TRBD1 (6 bases). In germline, CDR1 is MNHNY, CDR2 SVGAGI (reference sequence). Trimming stripped 6 bases from V and 4 bases from J, with 21 bases between. CDR3 length: 16 residues. The CDR3 sequence is CASRPINQGSGTEAFF. CDR3 nucleotides: TGTGCCAGCAGACCAATTAACCAGGGGTCGGGCACTGAAGCTTTCTTT.

The gene calls are TRBV28 and TRBJ2-7; D is ambiguous. V was cut by 6 bases and J by 3 bases, with 9 bases left in between. The CDR3 has 12 amino acids. In germline, CDR1 is MDHEN, CDR2 SYDVKM. DNA for the CDR3: TGTGCCAGCAGCTCCGACTTCTACGAGCAGTACTTC. This sequence encodes CASSSDFYEQYF.

The rearrangement uses TRBV10-1 and TRBJ1-1; D is uncertain. Germline lookup yields CDR1 WNHNN and CDR2 SYGVQD (reference sequence). The CDR3 runs 14 residues. The V end lost 3 bases, the J end lost 7 bases, and 15 bases lay between the germline ends. The CDR3 spells CASSDPSLRGEAFF. CDR3 DNA: TGCGCCAGCAGTGATCCGTCTCTCCGGGGTGAAGCTTTCTTT.